A selection of T cell receptor beta chains follows, all from one sample in a study of regulatory T cells in long-lasting Graves disease. TCRdb fed the multiplex PCR reads into MiXCR, producing one record per CDR3 protein. The table records 700,000 or so distinct CDR3 sequences, 25% to 35% of them present only once. Sample: peripheral blood mononuclear cells (PBMCs), taken when the disease was refractory, from a patient treated with antithyroid drugs. The receptors shown here come from a female donor with Graves disease. The CDR3 runs from the conserved cysteine through the conserved F or W. Fields, in order: V gene, D gene, clone size, J gene, CDR3 DNA, CDR3 protein. D genes are given only for firm matches. Rows give clone size only sometimes, using once, few, many, or a class for an expanded clone.

>TRBV18|NA|once|TRBJ2-4
TGTGCCAGCTCACCACCGCGCGCAGCAGGGGAAACCAAAAACATTCAGTACTTC
CASSPPRAAGETKNIQYF
>TRBV28|TRBD1|few|TRBJ1-5
TGTGCCAGCAGTCCGTATTACAGGGGGCCACGCAATCAGCCCCAGCATTTT
CASSPYYRGPRNQPQHF
>TRBV19|NA|NA|TRBJ1-1
TGTGCCAGTAATACTAGGGTAAGGGACACTGAAGCTTTCTTT
CASNTRVRDTEAFF
>TRBV24-1|NA|NA|TRBJ2-3
TGTGCCACCAGTGACCCGCCGAGCGGAACGCAGTATTTT
CATSDPPSGTQYF
>TRBV28|NA|many|TRBJ1-5
TGTGCCTCCTGGGGAGGTAGCAATCAGCCCCAGCATTTT
CASWGGSNQPQHF
>TRBV29-1|NA|few|TRBJ1-1
TGCAGCGTTGTACGGGGTTACACTGAAGCTTTCTTT
CSVVRGYTEAFF
>TRBV6-1|NA|many|TRBJ2-3
TGTGCCAGCAGTGTATACGGGACAACGCCGGATACGCAGTATTTT
CASSVYGTTPDTQYF
>TRBV6-2/TRBV6-3|TRBD2|few|TRBJ2-7
TGTGCCAGCGAACTAGCGGGTAAGAACGAGCAGTACTTC
CASELAGKNEQYF
>TRBV6-5|NA|few|TRBJ1-1
TGTGCCAGCAGTTACGGGGGGACCCGGAACACTGAAGCTTTCTTT
CASSYGGTRNTEAFF
>TRBV29-1|NA|NA|TRBJ1-3
TGCAGCGCGGACGGACTTGAAGGAAACACCATATATTTT
CSADGLEGNTIYF
>TRBV6-1|TRBD2|NA|TRBJ2-2
TGTGCCAGTTTACGCGGGGGGGGGAGAACCGGGGAGCTGTTTTTT
CASLRGGGRTGELFF
>TRBV12-3/TRBV12-4|NA|many|TRBJ2-5
TGTGCCAGCAGGATGCAGGGTAACCAAGAGACCCAGTACTTC
CASRMQGNQETQYF
>TRBV28|TRBD1|NA|TRBJ1-2
TGTGCCAGCAGTTTATTGGGACAGGGGGTAGGGGGCTACACCTTC
CASSLLGQGVGGYTF
>TRBV12-3/TRBV12-4|NA|NA|TRBJ2-4
TGTGCCAGCAGTTCCTCTGGGGGGAACATTCAGTACTTC
CASSSSGGNIQYF
>TRBV5-5|TRBD1|NA|TRBJ1-1
TGTGCCAGCAGCTTGGCTACAGGGGTTGGCAACACTGAAGCTTTCTTT
CASSLATGVGNTEAFF
>TRBV20-1|NA|few|TRBJ2-5
TGCAGTGCTAGATATTGGTCGAAAGAGACCCAGTACTTC
CSARYWSKETQYF
>TRBV29-1|TRBD2|few|TRBJ2-5
TGCAGCGTTGAACCCCTGTGGCGGGAGCAACAGACCCAGTACTTC
CSVEPLWREQQTQYF
>TRBV9|TRBD2|few|TRBJ2-2
TGTGCCAGCAGCCCCCGGGGGAGCGGGAGCAGGGACCGGGAGCTGTTTTTT
CASSPRGSGSRDRELFF
>TRBV7-9|NA|few|TRBJ1-1
TGTGCCAGCAGCCACCCGGAAGGATCTGAAGCTTTCTTT
CASSHPEGSEAFF
>TRBV11-2|TRBD2|NA|TRBJ2-2
TGTGCCAGCAGCTCCCCGGGACTAGCGACACGAGGGGAGCTGTTTTTT
CASSSPGLATRGELFF
>TRBV6-2/TRBV6-3|NA|NA|TRBJ1-5
TGTGCCAGCAGTGAAACTGGCAGCTATAGCAATCAGCCCCAGCATTTT
CASSETGSYSNQPQHF
>TRBV2|NA|NA|TRBJ2-5
TGTGCCAGCAGTGAATCTTCAGGGTCTTGGGAGACCCAGTACTTC
CASSESSGSWETQYF
>TRBV29-1|NA|NA|TRBJ2-7
TGCAGCGTTGATCGCGACGAGGAGCAGTACTTC
CSVDRDEEQYF
>TRBV30|NA|few|TRBJ1-2
TGTGCCTGGAGTCACAGTACGACTGGCTACACCTTC
CAWSHSTTGYTF
>TRBV4-1|NA|NA|TRBJ1-1
TGCGCCAGCAGCCAACTTTTCAGGAACACTGAAGCTTTCTTT
CASSQLFRNTEAFF
>TRBV2|TRBD2|NA|TRBJ2-2
TGTGCCAGCAGGGTGGGGACTAGCGGGAAGCTGAGGACCGGGGAGCTGTTTTTT
CASRVGTSGKLRTGELFF
>TRBV18|NA|few|TRBJ2-1
TGTGCCAGCTCACCAGCCCGGGAGCAGTTCTTC
CASSPAREQFF
>TRBV25-1|TRBD1|few|TRBJ1-2
TGTGCCAGCAGGACAGGGGTTTTCTATGGCTACACCTTC
CASRTGVFYGYTF
>TRBV5-1|NA|NA|TRBJ1-1
TGCGCCAGCACCAAGACAGACAACACTGAAGCTTTCTTT
CASTKTDNTEAFF
>TRBV6-2/TRBV6-3|TRBD2|few|TRBJ2-7
TGTGCCAGCATTACTAGGGGAACTAGCGGGAGTCGGCACGAGCAGTACTTC
CASITRGTSGSRHEQYF
>TRBV11-2|NA|NA|TRBJ1-1
TGTGCCAGCAGCCCACAGGGTATTATAAACACTGAAGCTTTCTTT
CASSPQGIINTEAFF
>TRBV7-9|NA|NA|TRBJ1-1
TGTGCCAGCAGCTTAGGTCTGCGGTCCAACACTGAAGCTTTCTTT
CASSLGLRSNTEAFF
>TRBV7-2|TRBD1|NA|TRBJ1-6
TGTGCCAGCAGCCATCGGGACAGGAGTTCACCCCTCCACTTT
CASSHRDRSSPLHF
>TRBV5-1|NA|NA|TRBJ1-1
TGCGCCAGCAGCTTGGGAGGGGGAATGAGCACTGAAGCTTTCTTT
CASSLGGGMSTEAFF
>TRBV12-3/TRBV12-4|TRBD1|NA|TRBJ1-1
TGTGCCAGCAGTTTTAACAGGGGGTTTGGCACTGAAGCTTTCTTT
CASSFNRGFGTEAFF
>TRBV3-1|NA|NA|TRBJ2-5
TGTGCCAGCAGCCAAGCAGTCCAGGGGTTGGAGACCCAGTACTTC
CASSQAVQGLETQYF
>TRBV30|NA|NA|TRBJ1-4
TGTGCCTGGAGTCCAGGGAGTGAAAAACTGTTTTTT
CAWSPGSEKLFF
>TRBV20-1|NA|NA|TRBJ1-2
TGCAGTGCTAGTAGGGGAACCTATGGCTACACCTTC
CSASRGTYGYTF
>TRBV6-1|NA|few|TRBJ2-2
TGTGCCAGCAGTGTACAGTTGAACACCGGGGAGCTGTTTTTT
CASSVQLNTGELFF
>TRBV28|TRBD1|few|TRBJ1-5
TGTGCCAGCAGTTCCGGGACAGGGGGCTATGAGCCCCAGCATTTT
CASSSGTGGYEPQHF
>TRBV7-2|NA|few|TRBJ1-2
TGTGCCAGCACTAAGGACGGCTATGGCTACACCTTC
CASTKDGYGYTF
>TRBV6-5|TRBD1|NA|TRBJ1-5
TGTGCCAGCAGTTACTCCCCCCCCCGGACAGGGGCACTACCGCCTGGCGATCAGCCCCAGCATTTT
CASSYSPPRTGALPPGDQPQHF
>TRBV20-1|NA|NA|TRBJ1-2
TGCAGTGCTAGCGCGGCTCGGGGCTGGGGCTATGGCTACACCTTC
CSASAARGWGYGYTF
>TRBV5-1|NA|NA|TRBJ1-4
TGCGCCAGCAGCTTGTCTGGACAGAACAATGAAAAACTGTTTTTT
CASSLSGQNNEKLFF
>TRBV15|NA|few|TRBJ1-2
TGTGCCACCAGCAGAGATCCCCTTCTTGGCTACACCTTC
CATSRDPLLGYTF
>TRBV12-3/TRBV12-4|NA|NA|TRBJ2-1
TGTGCCAGCAGTTTAATGGCCTATGAGCAGTTCTTC
CASSLMAYEQFF
>TRBV9|NA|NA|TRBJ1-1
TGTGCCAGCAGCGTAGGCGGATCGAGGGGGACTGAAGCTTTCTTT
CASSVGGSRGTEAFF
>TRBV3-1|NA|NA|TRBJ1-1
TGTGCCAGCAGGTTCCTACAGGGCACTGAAGCTTTCTTT
CASRFLQGTEAFF
>TRBV2|NA|NA|TRBJ2-5
TGTGCCAGCAGTGATATGCTAGAAGAGACCCAGTACTTC
CASSDMLEETQYF
>TRBV2|NA|NA|TRBJ2-3
TGTGCCAGCAGTGATAGGAGACGCACAGATACGCAGTATTTT
CASSDRRRTDTQYF
>TRBV30|NA|once|TRBJ1-5
TGTGCCTGGAGTTTTCCAGCGGGGCCCCAGCATTTT
CAWSFPAGPQHF
>TRBV30|TRBD1|NA|TRBJ2-7
TGTGCCGGCAACTCAGGGGGCAGGGGATACGGGCAGTACTTC
CAGNSGGRGYGQYF
>TRBV15|NA|few|TRBJ1-5
TGTGCCACCAGCTTCCAGGGTGGAGCCCAGCATTTT
CATSFQGGAQHF
>TRBV10-2|NA|few|TRBJ1-2
TGCGCCAGCAGTGAGTCGAGTCAGGGTGGAAGAAGAGGCTACACCTTC
CASSESSQGGRRGYTF
>TRBV6-5|TRBD2|NA|TRBJ2-2
TGTGCCAGCAGTTACTCGAGACTAGCGGGAGTCATCGGGGAGCTGTTTTTT
CASSYSRLAGVIGELFF
>TRBV5-4|NA|NA|TRBJ1-6
TGTGCCAGCAGCTTGGCCACGGCAGGGGACTCACCCCTCCACTTT
CASSLATAGDSPLHF
>TRBV7-2|TRBD1|few|TRBJ1-2
TGTGCCAGCAGCACTGTCGACAGGGCACCAAACGATGGCTACACCTTC
CASSTVDRAPNDGYTF
>TRBV7-2|NA|NA|TRBJ2-7
TGTGCCAGCAGCGCCCGGGAGAACCCCCACGAGCAGTACTTC
CASSARENPHEQYF
>TRBV20-1|TRBD2|NA|TRBJ2-1
TGCAGTGCAACACCGGGACTAGTGAAAGCCGACCAGTTCTTC
CSATPGLVKADQFF